A single sample is the source of the 32 T cell receptor beta chains below, sequenced in a study of beta chain features in type 1 diabetes. Sequenced material consisted of expressed TCRB transcripts (all of the isolated RNA was reverse transcribed). Measured with immunoSEQ multiplex PCR; TCRdb has only the in-frame clones, and not every one. This table holds hundreds of thousands of clones, roughly 15% found once. The sample comprised central memory CD4+ T cells from blood. The receptor source for this set is a man aged 30 to 45 in good health.

This clone showed up just a few times. CDR3 region: CASSPRTSGRLDIQYF. The CDR3 DNA is TGTGCCAGCAGCCCACGGACTAGCGGGAGGTTGGACATTCAGTACTTC. The V call is TRBV11-3, the J call TRBJ2-4; 14 positions agree with TRBD2. Germline CDR1 is SGHNT and CDR2 is YENEEA. V lost 5 bases to trimming and J lost 8 bases; unmatched junction nucleotides: 8. The CDR3 runs 16 residues. The variable domain in full, completed from reference TRBV11-3 and TRBJ2-4, reads EAGVVQSPRYKIIEKKQPVAFWCNPISGHNTLYWYLQNLGQGPELLIRYENEEAVDDSQLPKDRFSAERLKGVDSTLKIQPAELGDSAVYLCASSPRTSGRLDIQYFGAGTRLSVL.

This clone showed up just a few times. V is TRBV5-5 and J is TRBJ2-3, with a possible D match to TRBD2 (5 bases). The V gene's germline CDR1 is SGHKS and CDR2 YYEKEE (reference sequence). The CDR3 is made up of 15 amino acids. V lost 2 bases and J 0 bases, leaving 10 bases between the germline ends. CDR3 bases: TGTGCCAGCAGCTTCATGGCGGGTAGCACAGATACGCAGTATTTT. This gives the protein CASSFMAGSTDTQYF. The variable domain in full, with the rest retrieved from reference TRBV5-5 and TRBJ2-3, is DAGVTQSPTHLIKTRGQQVTLRCSPISGHKSVSWYQQVLGQGPQFIFQYYEKEERGRGNFPDRFSARQFPNYSSELNVNALLLGDSALYLCASSFMAGSTDTQYFGPGTRLTVL.

The genes are TRBV7-3 and TRBJ1-1; 11 bases are shared with TRBD1. There are 16 residues in the CDR3. Germline V gives CDR1 SGHTA, CDR2 FQGTGA. V was clipped by 5 bases and J by 2 bases; unmatched bases: 7. Written as DNA, the CDR3 is TGTGCCAGCAGCGCTGCCGGGACAGGGGGAAACACTGAAGCTTTCTTT. Its translation: CASSAAGTGGNTEAFF.

V and J are TRBV5-1 and TRBJ1-2, with 9 bases matching TRBD1. V lost 3 bases, J lost 6 bases, and 3 bases stayed unmatched. Germline values: CDR1 SGHRS, CDR2 YFSETQ. The CDR3 contains 13 residues. The CDR3 here is CASSSDRGDGYTF. For the CDR3, the DNA is TGCGCCAGCAGCTCGGACAGGGGAGATGGCTACACCTTC.

The chain carries TRBV19 and TRBJ1-4; 10 bases match TRBD1. The CDR3 loop spans 15 amino acids. Germline loops: CDR1 LNHDA, CDR2 SQIVND (reference sequence). The J segment lost 7 bases and the V segment lost 5 bases, leaving 7 bases of the junction unmatched. This CDR3 is CASSVRDRGSEKLFF. CDR3 sequence (DNA): TGTGCCAGTAGTGTCCGGGACAGGGGATCTGAAAAACTGTTTTTT.

This clone was seen repeatedly, ten times or more. The chain has TRBV7-3 and TRBJ2-7, with 13 bases fitting TRBD2. Germline lookup yields CDR1 SGHTA and CDR2 FQGTGA. V gave up 2 bases and J gave up 5 bases; unmatched junction bases: 0. The CDR3 is 14 residues long. CDR3 DNA: TGTGCCAGCAGCTTAGGACTAGCGGGAGACGAGCAGTACGTC. It codes for CASSLGLAGDEQYV.

The chain employs TRBV5-6 and TRBJ1-2; D is perhaps TRBD1 (6 bases). V gave up 4 bases and J gave up 8 bases, with 12 bases separating them. Looked up from germline, CDR1 is SGHDT and CDR2 is YYEEEE. The CDR3 extends over 12 amino acids. The CDR3 DNA sequence: TGTGCCAGCAGCGGATTAGGGGGAGGCTACACCTTC. Translated, it gives CASSGLGGGYTF.

The table lists this clone with a few counts. The chain couples TRBV10-2 to TRBJ1-3; D is unclear. The germline CDR1 and CDR2 sequences are WSHSY and SAAADI. CDR3 length: 15 residues. V lost 4 bases, J lost 0 bases, and 10 bases lay in between. The CDR3 spells CASSGAGYSGNTIYF. Written as DNA, the CDR3 is TGCGCCAGCAGTGGTGCAGGCTACTCTGGAAACACCATATATTTT.

The CDR3 reads CASSPRGSGSDTQYF. The CDR3, as DNA: TGCGCCAGCAGCCCTAGGGGTAGCGGGTCAGATACGCAGTATTTT. The chain links TRBV4-3 to TRBJ2-3, with 7 bases identical to TRBD2. The ends lost 4 bases at V and 4 bases at J; junction bases unmatched: 8. The CDR3 is made up of 15 amino acids. Germline CDR1 reads LGHNA; CDR2 reads YSLEER.

The CDR3: CASSGLAETQYF. DNA of the CDR3: TGTGCCAGCAGTGGACTAGCGGAGACCCAGTACTTC. This chain uses TRBV13 with TRBJ2-5, with TRBD2 matching 9 bases. V was clipped by 6 bases and J by 5 bases; unmatched bases: 1. The CDR3 is 12 residues long. The germline CDR1 and CDR2 sequences are PRHDT and FYEKMQ (reference sequence).

This chain connects TRBV11-3 to TRBJ2-3; 9 bases fit TRBD2. Germline loops: CDR1 SGHNT, CDR2 YENEEA. The CDR3 length is 17 residues. Trimming cost V 1 base and J 5 bases; bases outside gene matches: 10. CDR3 amino acids: CASSLVASGAIRDTQYF. CDR3 bases: TGTGCCAGCAGCTTAGTGGCTAGCGGGGCGATTCGAGATACGCAGTATTTT.

V gene TRBV7-2 combines with J gene TRBJ1-2, with 9 bases that match TRBD1. The germline V gene encodes CDR1 SGHTA and CDR2 FQGNSA. The CDR3 sequence is 15 residues long. J lost 12 bases, V lost 5 bases, and 16 bases had no gene match. The CDR3 sequence: CASSRDRATVHSNTF. CDR3 DNA sequence: TGTGCCAGCAGCCGGGACAGGGCAACGGTCCATAGTAACACCTTC.

This clone was counted only a few times. The genes are TRBV15 and TRBJ2-1; D gene ambiguous. CDR1 LNHNV and CDR2 YYDKDF come from the germline V gene (reference sequence). Trimming shortened V by 0 bases and J by 5 bases, and 17 bases separated the two germline ends. The CDR3 is made up of 17 amino acids. This CDR3 is CATSRDRARGSDNEQFF. The CDR3 coding sequence is TGTGCCACCAGCAGAGATAGGGCCCGAGGCTCTGACAATGAGCAGTTCTTC.

This clone has only a few counts. J is TRBJ2-3 and V is TRBV7-8; D gene unclear. The germline gives CDR1 SGHVS, CDR2 FQNEAQ. This CDR3 contains 15 residues. Trimming removed 2 bases from V and 6 bases from J, with 15 bases in between. This chain's CDR3 is CASSLNVRVGDTQYF. The CDR3 nucleotides read TGTGCCAGCAGCTTAAACGTTAGGGTGGGGGATACGCAGTATTTT.

This clone was seen a handful of times. The genes are TRBV19 and TRBJ2-5; possible D gene TRBD1, 6 bases. The ends were cut back, 3 bases at V and 5 bases at J, with 13 bases in the middle. From germline, CDR1 is LNHDA and CDR2 SQIVND (reference sequence). The CDR3 covers 14 residues. The DNA for the CDR3 is TGTGCCAGTAGTATGGAGGCAGGGGTGGAGACCCAGTACTTC. This sequence encodes CASSMEAGVETQYF.

This clone was seen many times. The CDR3 is CASSSGSASYEQYF. As DNA, the CDR3 is TGTGCCAGCAGTTCGGGATCCGCTTCCTACGAGCAGTACTTC. The chain is built from TRBV28 and TRBJ2-7; D might be TRBD2 (5 bases). CDR1 and CDR2 from the germline V gene are MDHEN and SYDVKM. Trimming took 4 bases from V and 1 from J, leaving 11 bases between them. This CDR3 contains 14 residues.

The V and J genes are TRBV6-5 and TRBJ2-1; D possibly corresponds to TRBD1 (6 bases). The germline V gene encodes CDR1 MNHEY and CDR2 SVGAGI. With 5 bases removed from V and 4 bases from J, the gap between germline ends came to 9 bases. The CDR3 is 13 amino acids. DNA of the CDR3: TGTGCCAGCAGTCGGACAGTTTACAATGAGCAGTTCTTC. Translated, it gives CASSRTVYNEQFF.

Here the CDR3 DNA reads TGTGCCAGCAGCTTCGGGAGCGGAGCATCAGATACGCAGTATTTT. This codes for CASSFGSGASDTQYF. This sequence joins TRBV5-4 and TRBJ2-3; perhaps TRBD2 as D (6 bases). V shed 2 bases and J shed 4 bases, with 14 bases lying between them. The CDR3 runs 15 residues. Germline V gives CDR1 SGHNT, CDR2 YYREEE (reference sequence).

The rearrangement joins TRBV7-2 to TRBJ2-5; D might be TRBD1 (6 bases). Per the germline V gene, CDR1 is SGHTA and CDR2 is FQGNSA. The CDR3 loop spans 14 amino acids. V shed 5 bases and J shed 3 bases, with 13 bases lying between them. CDR3 in amino acids: CASSHQTGKETQYF. CDR3 in DNA: TGTGCCAGCAGCCACCAAACAGGGAAAGAGACCCAGTACTTC.

A few counts support this clone. V gene TRBV6-1 combines with J gene TRBJ1-1; possibly TRBD1 for D (5 bases). Germline-derived CDR1 and CDR2 are MNHNS and SASEGT. The CDR3 totals 12 residues. The V end was cut by 5 bases, the J end by 13 bases, with 17 bases between. CDR3 amino acids: CASSSGTLSSFF. The CDR3 DNA reads TGTGCCAGCAGTTCGGGGACGCTTTCAAGTTTCTTT.

The J gene is TRBJ2-3, the V gene TRBV4-2, with no clear D. Per germline, CDR1 LGHNA and CDR2 YNFKEQ. This CDR3 has 15 residues. The V gene lost 0 bases and the J gene lost 4 bases, with 11 bases spanning the gap. For the CDR3, the DNA is TGTGCCAGCAGCCAAGATCCTGCCGGGCCAGATACGCAGTATTTT. Translated: CASSQDPAGPDTQYF.

This clone was seen a handful of times. This sequence joins TRBV29-1 and TRBJ1-5; 7 bases align to TRBD1. J gave up 4 bases and V 6 bases, and 9 bases lay outside the gene matches. Germline V gene lookup returns CDR1 SQVTM and CDR2 ANQGSEA. CDR3 length: 14 residues. CDR3 protein: CSVKSGTDNQPQHF. Written as DNA, the CDR3 is TGCAGCGTCAAATCCGGGACAGATAATCAGCCCCAGCATTTT.

On this clone itself: Other DNA sequences in the sample encode the same CDR3. V and J are TRBV7-9 and TRBJ2-5, with 8 bases lining up with TRBD1. Germline V CDR1 and CDR2: SEHNR, FQNEAQ (reference sequence). J gave up 5 bases and V 5 bases, and 4 bases lay outside the gene matches. The CDR3 is 13 amino acids. CDR3: CASSRTGGETQYF. Written as DNA, the CDR3 is TGTGCCAGCAGCCGAACAGGGGGGGAGACCCAGTACTTC. The complete variable domain, with remaining parts taken from reference TRBV7-9 and TRBJ2-5, reads DTGVSQNPRHKITKRGQNVTFRCDPISEHNRLYWYRQTLGQGPEFLTYFQNEAQLEKSRLLSDRFSAERPKGSFSTLEIQRTEQGDSAMYLCASSRTGGETQYFGPGTRLLVL.

There are many counts of this clone. The V gene is TRBV10-3, the J gene TRBJ2-6, with D perhaps matching TRBD1 (6 bases). The CDR3 contains 18 residues. In germline, CDR1 is ENHRY, CDR2 SYGVKD. V was shortened by 3 bases and J by 0 bases, with 15 bases between the two germline ends. The CDR3 spells CAISERDTLSSGANVLTF. As DNA, the CDR3 is TGTGCCATCAGTGAACGGGACACGCTGAGCTCTGGGGCCAACGTCCTGACTTTC.

This chain links TRBV7-6 with TRBJ1-3, with D unresolved. The germline V gene encodes CDR1 SGHVS and CDR2 FNYEAQ. The CDR3 runs 17 residues. The V end was cut by 2 bases, the J end by 0 bases, with 14 bases between. The CDR3 here is CASSLNGNTASGNTIYF. The CDR3 DNA reads TGTGCCAGCAGCTTAAATGGGAACACCGCCTCTGGAAACACCATATATTTT.

This clone was picked up a small number of times. The genes are TRBV5-4 and TRBJ2-1; D is perhaps TRBD2 (7 bases). Trimming left V 5 bases short and J 0 bases short, with 12 bases between. This CDR3 is built from 15 residues. Germline V gene sequence: CDR1 SGHNT, CDR2 YYREEE (reference sequence). CDR3: CASRGRGSSYNEQFF. The DNA of the CDR3 is TGTGCCAGCAGGGGGAGGGGGAGCTCCTACAATGAGCAGTTCTTC.

The rearrangement uses TRBV18 and TRBJ1-2; 11 bases agree with TRBD1. Germline V CDR1 and CDR2: KGHSH, LQKENI. This CDR3 has 14 residues. V gave up 5 bases and J gave up 4 bases; unmatched junction bases: 3. The CDR3, as DNA: TGTGCCAGCTCAGACGGACAGGGGGCCTATGGCTACACCTTC. The encoded protein is CASSDGQGAYGYTF.

The V call is TRBV27, the J call TRBJ2-7; the D is unclear. Germline lookup yields CDR1 MNHEY and CDR2 SMNVEV (reference sequence). CDR3 length: 11 amino acids. V lost 3 bases and J 3 bases, leaving 3 bases between the germline ends. The CDR3 loop is CASSFNYEQYF. The DNA of the CDR3 is TGTGCCAGCAGTTTCAACTACGAGCAGTACTTC.

The chain combines TRBV9 with TRBJ1-6; 10 bases match TRBD1. The CDR3 length is 16 residues. The trim removed 1 base at V and 8 bases at J, leaving 6 bases unmatched. The germline V gene encodes CDR1 SGDLS and CDR2 YYNGEE. The CDR3: CASSVRPGTGDSPLHF. CDR3 nucleotide sequence: TGTGCCAGCAGCGTAAGGCCGGGGACAGGGGATTCACCCCTCCACTTT.

This chain connects TRBV5-1 to TRBJ2-2; D is possibly TRBD1 or TRBD2 (5 bases each). This CDR3 region has 17 residues. V lost 1 base to trimming and J lost 0 bases, with 13 bases between them. From germline, CDR1 is SGHRS and CDR2 YFSETQ. The CDR3 here is CASSLRGRTANTGELFF. CDR3 DNA: TGCGCCAGCAGCTTGAGGGGACGGACCGCGAACACCGGGGAGCTGTTTTTT.

The rearrangement joins TRBV18 to TRBJ2-7; 9 nucleotides line up with TRBD1. The junction had 5 bases not matched to a gene; V was cut back by 4 bases and J by 4 bases. The CDR3 runs 14 residues. Germline loops: CDR1 KGHSH, CDR2 LQKENI. The chain's CDR3 is CASSLRQGGYEQYF. DNA for the CDR3: TGTGCCAGCTCACTCAGACAGGGGGGATACGAGCAGTACTTC.

V gene TRBV7-8 combines with J gene TRBJ2-3, with D unresolved. Germline V gene sequence: CDR1 SGHVS, CDR2 FQNEAQ. V was clipped by 4 bases and J by 2 bases, with 7 bases between them. The CDR3 runs to 13 residues. CDR3 in amino acids: CASSYPYTDTQYF. CDR3 DNA: TGTGCCAGCAGCTATCCGTACACAGATACGCAGTATTTT.